The 30 T cell receptor beta chains below all came from one sample that was sequenced in a study of CD8+ T cells in alopecia areata (dated by TCRdb to the late 2010s). The library was built by means of the immunoSEQ multiplex PCR assay. For TCR sequencing, RNA was extracted from every sample and reverse transcribed into cDNA to serve as template. TCRdb re-hosts the immuneACCESS table, in-frame sequences only. Its copies lack some clones; in the studies checked, an unresolved V gene accounts for under half of them, and the cause for the rest is not known. The table for this sample lists about 200,000 clones; more than 50% of them were counted only once. The top ten hold about 5.3% of the sample. The sequenced sample was CD8+ T cells sorted from blood. The source of these receptors is a human donor in good health.

The chain joins TRBV19 to TRBJ1-6; a weak D match, TRBD1 (6 bases). Trimming removed 5 bases at V and 10 bases at J, with 15 bases between. The CDR3 runs to 14 residues. Germline lookup yields CDR1 LNHDA and CDR2 SQIVND (reference sequence). CDR3 nucleotides: TGTGCCAGTAGTTCCACAGGGCTTGGATCACCCCTCCACTTT. Amino acid sequence: CASSSTGLGSPLHF.

The chain couples TRBV29-1 to TRBJ1-1; D gene uncertain. The CDR3 covers 13 residues. The V gene's germline CDR1 is SQVTM and CDR2 ANQGSEA. This CDR3 is CTSWVAEGTEAFF. DNA for the CDR3: TGCACCTCCTGGGTAGCGGAGGGCACTGAAGCTTTCTTT.

The rearrangement joins TRBV19 to TRBJ2-3; no clear D gene. The germline CDR1 and CDR2 sequences are LNHDA and SQIVND (reference sequence). There are 13 residues in the CDR3. V lost 5 bases to trimming and J lost 1 base, with 7 bases between them. The CDR3 DNA reads TGTGCCAGTAGTGGGCTCGGCACAGATACGCAGTATTTT. Its translation: CASSGLGTDTQYF. Full variable domain (rest looked up from reference TRBV19 and TRBJ2-3): DGGITQSPKYLFRKEGQNVTLSCEQNLNHDAMYWYRQDPGQGLRLIYYSQIVNDFQKGDIAEGYSVSREKKESFPLTVTSAQKNPTAFYLCASSGLGTDTQYFGPGTRLTVL.

As to this clone: The junction shows a germline mismatch at one end, possibly a read error. Other DNA variants within this sample encode the same CDR3. This chain uses TRBV5-1 with TRBJ2-7; 7 bases agree with TRBD1. CDR1 SGHRS and CDR2 YFSETQ come from the germline V gene. CDR3 size: 11 residues. The CDR3 sequence: CASSLGQSVYF. CDR3 nucleotide sequence: TGCGCCAGCAGCCTGGGACAGAGTGTATATTTC.

The chain couples TRBV30 to TRBJ1-2; weak D call: TRBD1 (5 bases). The CDR3 runs 14 residues. Germline V CDR1 and CDR2: GTSNPN, SVGIG (reference sequence). The germline V and J ends were trimmed by 5 bases and 4 bases, with 17 bases remaining between them. In DNA form, the CDR3 reads TGTGCCTGGGCCCCGAATGCGAGGGGCTATGGCTACACCTTC. As protein: CAWAPNARGYGYTF. Full variable domain (rest looked up from reference TRBV30 and TRBJ1-2): SQTIHQWPATLVQPVGSPLSLECTVEGTSNPNLYWYRQAAGRGLQLLFYSVGIGQISSEVPQNLSASRPQDRQFILSSKKLLLSDSGFYLCAWAPNARGYGYTFGSGTRLTVV.

This clone was detected a few times. This chain links TRBV7-9 with TRBJ2-7; the match to TRBD1 covers 9 bases. The CDR3 totals 16 residues. J was trimmed by 2 bases and V by 0 bases; bases with no gene match: 5. Looked up from germline, CDR1 is SEHNR and CDR2 is FQNEAQ (reference sequence). The CDR3 nucleotides are TGTGCCAGCAGCTTAGCGTTTGGGGACAGGGCCTACGAGCAGTACTTC. Translation gives CASSLAFGDRAYEQYF.

J is TRBJ2-7 and V is TRBV11-2; D is perhaps TRBD1 (6 bases). Trimming took 1 base from V and 2 from J, leaving 15 bases between them. In germline, CDR1 is SGHAT, CDR2 FQNNGV. The length of the CDR3 is 16 residues. Here the CDR3 reads CASSLVGQPLPYEQYF. CDR3 sequence (DNA): TGTGCCAGCAGCTTAGTTGGACAGCCGCTACCCTACGAGCAGTACTTC.

The CDR3 sequence is CSSTPGTSGLFSTDTQYF. CDR3 bases: TGCAGCTCTACACCTGGGACTAGCGGACTCTTTAGCACAGATACGCAGTATTTT. The V call is TRBV29-1, the J call TRBJ2-3, with 11 nucleotides matching TRBD2. The V gene's germline CDR1 is SQVTM and CDR2 ANQGSEA. Trimming took 8 bases from V and 0 from J; bases not matched to a gene: 16. The CDR3 has 18 residues.

The rearrangement uses TRBV30 and TRBJ1-5, with 9 nucleotides matching TRBD1. Germline trimming cut 1 base from V and 5 bases from J; bases unmatched to any gene: 0. Per germline, CDR1 GTSNPN and CDR2 SVGIG (reference sequence). The CDR3 loop spans 13 amino acids. The CDR3 coding sequence is TGTGCCTGGAGTGGGACAGGGGATCAGCCCCAGCATTTT. Protein: CAWSGTGDQPQHF.

Notes on this clone: The same CDR3 arises from other DNA sequences in this sample as well. The chain is built from TRBV27 and TRBJ1-1; 8 nucleotides align to TRBD1. Germline CDR1 and CDR2: MNHEY and SMNVEV (reference sequence). The CDR3 is 15 amino acids. V lost 0 bases and J lost 1; bases outside the gene matches: 1. The CDR3 sequence: CASSLSGTGNTEAFF. The DNA for the CDR3 is TGTGCCAGCAGTTTATCGGGGACAGGGAACACTGAAGCTTTCTTT.

This clone appeared a single time. The rearrangement links TRBV18 to TRBJ1-1; D unclear. V lost 3 bases and J lost 5, with 19 bases in between. The length of the CDR3 is 16 residues. The germline CDR1 and CDR2 sequences are KGHSH and LQKENI. The CDR3 DNA follows: TGTGCCAGCTCACCTGAGGGCAATGGGCCGAGGACTGAAGCTTTCTTT. This codes for CASSPEGNGPRTEAFF.

As for this clone: The sample contains more than one DNA sequence encoding this CDR3. CDR3 sequence: CATSRGQGSYEQYF. The CDR3 DNA reads as TGTGCCACCAGCAGGGGACAGGGTTCCTACGAGCAGTACTTC. The chain joins TRBV15 to TRBJ2-7; 9 bases are a match to TRBD1. Per the germline V gene, CDR1 is LNHNV and CDR2 is YYDKDF (reference sequence). The CDR3 covers 14 residues. The V segment lost 3 bases and the J segment 1 base; nucleotides outside the gene matches: 1.

The gene calls are TRBV9 and TRBJ1-6; D possibly corresponds to TRBD1 (5 bases). Germline loops: CDR1 SGDLS, CDR2 YYNGEE. The CDR3 has 16 residues. The V end was cut by 1 base, the J end by 0 bases, with 8 bases between. The CDR3: CASSVSDSSYNSPLHF. DNA for the CDR3: TGTGCCAGCAGCGTAAGTGACAGCTCCTATAATTCACCCCTCCACTTT.

The rearrangement uses TRBV5-1 and TRBJ2-7; D is ambiguous. CDR1 is SGHRS, CDR2 YFSETQ, per germline. The V end was cut by 0 bases, the J end by 5 bases, with 9 bases between. CDR3 length: 13 amino acids. The chain's CDR3 is CASSLEILDEQYF. In DNA, the CDR3 is TGCGCCAGCAGCTTGGAAATTTTGGACGAGCAGTACTTC.

Only one count was recorded for this clone. V is TRBV14 and J is TRBJ2-5; TRBD2 agrees at 12 bases. The germline gives CDR1 SGHDN, CDR2 FVKESK. The CDR3 contains 15 residues. V lost 2 bases, J lost 2 bases, and 0 bases stayed unmatched. The CDR3 here is CASSQLAGGQETQYF. As DNA, the CDR3 is TGTGCCAGCAGCCAACTAGCGGGGGGGCAAGAGACCCAGTACTTC.

The J gene is TRBJ2-5, the V gene TRBV4-1, with 8 bases that match TRBD2. The junction had 7 bases not matched to a gene; V was cut back by 4 bases and J by 0 bases. This CDR3 has 16 residues. Germline V CDR1 and CDR2: MGHRA, YSYEKL. The CDR3 DNA reads as TGCGCCAGCAGCCGCGGCGGGGGGCCGAACCAAGAGACCCAGTACTTC. Amino acid sequence: CASSRGGGPNQETQYF.

The table lists this clone with a few counts. The rearrangement uses TRBV7-9 and TRBJ2-3; TRBD2 agrees at 9 bases. CDR3 length equals 15 residues. Trimming removed 2 bases from V and 4 bases from J; junction bases left unmatched: 4. Germline CDR1 SEHNR, CDR2 FQNEAQ (reference sequence). DNA of the CDR3: TGTGCCAGCAGCTTACGCGGGGGGGCTGCAGATACGCAGTATTTT. This translates into CASSLRGGAADTQYF.

This sequence joins TRBV11-2 and TRBJ2-7, with TRBD2 identical over 11 bases. This CDR3 region has 15 residues. V dropped 7 bases and J dropped 7; count of bases not matched to a gene: 12. Germline V gives CDR1 SGHAT, CDR2 FQNNGV. For the CDR3, the DNA is TGTGCCAGCAACAAGAAGACTAGCGGGGAGGGGGAGCAGTACTTC. It yields the protein CASNKKTSGEGEQYF.

The V gene is TRBV4-1, the J gene TRBJ1-6; TRBD1 aligns across 7 bases. The ends lost 3 bases at V and 8 bases at J; junction bases unmatched: 4. This CDR3 spans 14 amino acids. Germline V gene data show CDR1 as MGHRA and CDR2 as YSYEKL. CDR3 coding DNA: TGCGCCAGCAGCCAGCAGGGGGGAGATTCACCCCTCCACTTT. This sequence encodes CASSQQGGDSPLHF.

This chain links TRBV6-6 with TRBJ2-3; no reliable D call. V was clipped by 0 bases and J by 0 bases, with 10 bases between them. The germline gives CDR1 MNHNY, CDR2 SVGAGI (reference sequence). The CDR3 spans 16 residues. CDR3 residues: CASSYSSQISTDTQYF. In DNA form, the CDR3 reads TGTGCCAGCAGTTACTCGTCACAGATAAGCACAGATACGCAGTATTTT.

This clone has a count of ten or more. V and J are TRBV6-4 and TRBJ2-1; 8 nucleotides agree with TRBD2. The J segment lost 9 bases and the V segment lost 0 bases, leaving 4 bases of the junction unmatched. Germline CDR1 MRHNA, CDR2 SNTAGT. The CDR3 is 14 residues long. The CDR3 sequence is CASSDSRGAGEQFF. The CDR3, as DNA: TGTGCCAGCAGTGACTCGCGGGGGGCCGGTGAGCAGTTCTTC.

V gene TRBV4-2 combines with J gene TRBJ2-5; weak D call: TRBD2 (5 bases). Trimming pared 0 bases from V and 5 bases from J, leaving 16 bases between. This CDR3 has 16 amino acids. Germline loops: CDR1 LGHNA, CDR2 YNFKEQ. The CDR3 bases are TGTGCCAGCAGCCAAGATAGGCTAGCATCGGGCGAGACCCAGTACTTC. This sequence encodes CASSQDRLASGETQYF.

J is TRBJ1-1 and V is TRBV29-1; D unclear. V was cut by 6 bases and J by 1 base, with 15 bases left in between. The CDR3 consists of 14 residues. Looked up from germline, CDR1 is SQVTM and CDR2 is ANQGSEA. The CDR3 loop is CSVDLAEGNTEAFF. DNA for the CDR3: TGCAGCGTCGATCTGGCGGAGGGGAACACTGAAGCTTTCTTT.

The chain recombines TRBV5-1 with TRBJ2-7; the match to TRBD2 covers 7 bases. After removal of 4 bases from V and 2 bases from J, the junction contained 6 bases not matched to a gene. Germline loops: CDR1 SGHRS, CDR2 YFSETQ. The CDR3 spans 14 residues. CDR3 in DNA: TGCGCCAGCAGCCCCGGGACTAACACCTACGAGCAGTACTTC. This gives the protein CASSPGTNTYEQYF.

The chain joins TRBV4-1 to TRBJ2-5; 10 nucleotides line up with TRBD1. J gave up 1 base and V 0 bases, and 5 bases lay outside the gene matches. This CDR3 has 17 amino acids. The germline CDR1 and CDR2 sequences are MGHRA and YSYEKL. The CDR3 here is CASSQDGTGDPQETQYF. DNA for the CDR3: TGCGCCAGCAGCCAAGACGGGACAGGGGACCCCCAAGAGACCCAGTACTTC.

Remarks on this clone: Other nucleotide sequences in the sample specify the same CDR3. V usage is TRBV5-4 and J usage is TRBJ2-7, with 9 bases lining up with TRBD1. V shed 3 bases and J 5 bases; nucleotides not matched to a gene: 3. The CDR3 has 13 residues. Germline V gene sequence: CDR1 SGHNT, CDR2 YYREEE (reference sequence). CDR3 DNA: TGTGCCAGCAGCTCGGGACAGGGCAACGAGCAGTACTTC. Its protein is CASSSGQGNEQYF.

The gene calls are TRBV29-1 and TRBJ1-2; D might be TRBD1 (6 bases). Germline lookup yields CDR1 SQVTM and CDR2 ANQGSEA. Trimming shortened V by 4 bases and J by 2 bases, and 17 bases separated the two germline ends. The CDR3 extends over 15 amino acids. The CDR3 protein is CSVVFWVGQNYGYTF. CDR3 DNA sequence: TGCAGCGTTGTTTTTTGGGTCGGACAGAACTATGGCTACACCTTC.

The rearrangement links TRBV2 to TRBJ2-7; D gene ambiguous. CDR3 size: 13 residues. CDR1 is SNHLY, CDR2 FYNNEI, per germline. V lost 5 bases, J lost 3 bases, and 11 bases lay in between. Here the CDR3 reads CASSFSAGYEQYF. In DNA form, the CDR3 reads TGTGCCAGCAGTTTTTCGGCCGGCTACGAGCAGTACTTC.

The chain carries TRBV4-1 and TRBJ2-7; TRBD2 matches 9 bases. CDR1 and CDR2 from the germline V gene are MGHRA and YSYEKL. Losses at the gene ends were 1 base for V and 2 bases for J; bases not matched to a gene: 3. The CDR3 runs 15 residues. Here the CDR3 reads CASSQVQRGAYEQYF. The CDR3, as DNA: TGCGCCAGCAGCCAAGTGCAGCGGGGGGCCTACGAGCAGTACTTC.

The J gene is TRBJ2-3, the V gene TRBV9; no firm D call. The CDR3 runs to 13 residues. V gave up 3 bases and J gave up 7 bases, with 12 bases separating them. Germline values: CDR1 SGDLS, CDR2 YYNGEE. DNA of the CDR3: TGTGCCAGCAGCGGGGCTATCCAAAATACGCAGTATTTT. Its translation is CASSGAIQNTQYF.